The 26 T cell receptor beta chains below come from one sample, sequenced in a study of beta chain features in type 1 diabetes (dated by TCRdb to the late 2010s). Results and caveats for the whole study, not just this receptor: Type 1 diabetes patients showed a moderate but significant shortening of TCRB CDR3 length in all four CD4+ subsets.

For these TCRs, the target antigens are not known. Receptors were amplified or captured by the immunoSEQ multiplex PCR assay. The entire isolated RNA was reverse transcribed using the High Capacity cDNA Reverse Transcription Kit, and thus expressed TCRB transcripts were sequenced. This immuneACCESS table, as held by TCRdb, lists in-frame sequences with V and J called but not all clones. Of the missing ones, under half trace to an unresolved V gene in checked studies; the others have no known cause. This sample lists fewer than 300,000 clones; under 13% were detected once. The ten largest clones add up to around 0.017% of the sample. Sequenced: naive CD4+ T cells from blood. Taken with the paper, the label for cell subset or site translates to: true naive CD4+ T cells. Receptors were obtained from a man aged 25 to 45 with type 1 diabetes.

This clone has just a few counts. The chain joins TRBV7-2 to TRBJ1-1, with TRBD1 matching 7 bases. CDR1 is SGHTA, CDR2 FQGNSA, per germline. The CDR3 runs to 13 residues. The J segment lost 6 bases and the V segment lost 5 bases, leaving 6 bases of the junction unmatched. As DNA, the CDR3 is TGTGCCAGCAGCATCAGGGGGGACGCTGAAGCTTTCTTT. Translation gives CASSIRGDAEAFF.

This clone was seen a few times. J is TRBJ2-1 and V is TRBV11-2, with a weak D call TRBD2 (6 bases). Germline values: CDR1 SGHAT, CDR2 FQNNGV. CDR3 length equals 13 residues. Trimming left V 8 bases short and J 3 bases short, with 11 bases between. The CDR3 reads CASGGESYNEQFF. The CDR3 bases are TGTGCCAGCGGCGGGGAGAGCTACAATGAGCAGTTCTTC.

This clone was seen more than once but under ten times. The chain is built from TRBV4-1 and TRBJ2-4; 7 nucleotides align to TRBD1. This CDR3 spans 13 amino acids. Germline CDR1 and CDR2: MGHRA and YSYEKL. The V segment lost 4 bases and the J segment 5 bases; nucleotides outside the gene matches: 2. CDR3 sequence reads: CASSPGTENIQYF. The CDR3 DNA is TGCGCCAGCAGCCCCGGGACAGAAAACATTCAGTACTTC.

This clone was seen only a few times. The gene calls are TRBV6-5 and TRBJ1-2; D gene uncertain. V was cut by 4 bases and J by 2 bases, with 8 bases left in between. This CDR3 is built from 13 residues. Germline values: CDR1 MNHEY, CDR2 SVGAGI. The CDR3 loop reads CASSWAVNYGYTF. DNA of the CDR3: TGTGCCAGCAGTTGGGCCGTAAACTATGGCTACACCTTC.

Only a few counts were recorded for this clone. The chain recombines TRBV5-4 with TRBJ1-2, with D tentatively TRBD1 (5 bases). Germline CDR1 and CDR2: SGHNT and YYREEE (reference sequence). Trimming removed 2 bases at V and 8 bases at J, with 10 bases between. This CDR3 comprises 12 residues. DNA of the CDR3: TGTGCCAGCAGCTTTGGGGGAGGCGGCTACACCTTC. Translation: CASSFGGGGYTF.

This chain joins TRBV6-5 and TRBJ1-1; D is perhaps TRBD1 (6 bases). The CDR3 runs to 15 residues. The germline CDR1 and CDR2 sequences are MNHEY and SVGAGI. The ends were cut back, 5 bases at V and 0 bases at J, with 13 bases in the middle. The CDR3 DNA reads TGTGCCAGCAGTACCGGACAGATCATGAACACTGAAGCTTTCTTT. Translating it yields CASSTGQIMNTEAFF.

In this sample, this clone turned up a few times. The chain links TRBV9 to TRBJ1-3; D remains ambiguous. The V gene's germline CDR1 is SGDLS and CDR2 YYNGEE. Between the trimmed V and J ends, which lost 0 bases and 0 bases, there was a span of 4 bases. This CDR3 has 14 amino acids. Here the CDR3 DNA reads TGTGCCAGCAGCGTAGCAGGCTCTGGAAACACCATATATTTT. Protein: CASSVAGSGNTIYF.

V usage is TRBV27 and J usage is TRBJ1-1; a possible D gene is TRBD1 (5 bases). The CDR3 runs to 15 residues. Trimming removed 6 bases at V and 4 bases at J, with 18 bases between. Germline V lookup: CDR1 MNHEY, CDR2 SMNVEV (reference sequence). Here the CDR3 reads CASRSGMNYRTEAFF. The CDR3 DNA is TGTGCCAGCAGGTCAGGGATGAATTATCGCACTGAAGCTTTCTTT.

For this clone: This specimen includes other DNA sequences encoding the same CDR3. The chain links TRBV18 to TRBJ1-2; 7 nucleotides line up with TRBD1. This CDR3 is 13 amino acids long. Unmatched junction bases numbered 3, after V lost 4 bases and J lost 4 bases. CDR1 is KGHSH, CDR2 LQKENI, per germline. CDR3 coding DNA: TGTGCCAGCTCACAACAGGGGAGCTATGGCTACACCTTC. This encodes CASSQQGSYGYTF.

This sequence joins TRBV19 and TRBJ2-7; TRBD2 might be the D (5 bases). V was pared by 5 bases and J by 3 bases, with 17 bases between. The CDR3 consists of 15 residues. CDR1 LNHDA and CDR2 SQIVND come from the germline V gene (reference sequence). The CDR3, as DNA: TGTGCCAGTAGTTTCAACTTCCGGGAATACTACGAGCAGTACTTC. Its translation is CASSFNFREYYEQYF.

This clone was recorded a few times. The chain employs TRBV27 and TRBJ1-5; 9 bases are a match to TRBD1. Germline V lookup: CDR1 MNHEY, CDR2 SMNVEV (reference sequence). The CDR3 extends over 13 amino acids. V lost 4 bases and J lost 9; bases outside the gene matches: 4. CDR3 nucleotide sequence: TGTGCCAGCAGTTCGACAGGGGGTCTGCCCCAGCATTTT. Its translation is CASSSTGGLPQHF.

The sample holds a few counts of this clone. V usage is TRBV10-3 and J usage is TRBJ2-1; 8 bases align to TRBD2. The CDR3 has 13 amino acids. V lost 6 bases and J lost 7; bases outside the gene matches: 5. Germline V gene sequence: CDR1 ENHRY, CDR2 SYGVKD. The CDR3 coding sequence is TGTGCCATCAGGCCGGGACTAGAGAATGAGCAGTTCTTC. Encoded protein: CAIRPGLENEQFF.

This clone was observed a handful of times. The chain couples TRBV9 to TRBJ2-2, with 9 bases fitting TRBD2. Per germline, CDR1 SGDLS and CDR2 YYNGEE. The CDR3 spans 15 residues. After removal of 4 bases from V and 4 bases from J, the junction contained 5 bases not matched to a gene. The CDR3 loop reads CASSPGTSSTGELFF. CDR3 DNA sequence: TGTGCCAGCAGCCCCGGGACTAGCAGCACCGGGGAGCTGTTTTTT.

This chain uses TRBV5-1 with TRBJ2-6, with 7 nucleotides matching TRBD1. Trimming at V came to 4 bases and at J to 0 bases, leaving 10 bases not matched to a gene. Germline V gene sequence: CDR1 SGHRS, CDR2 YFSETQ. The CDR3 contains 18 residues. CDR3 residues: CASSLERGQSSGANVLTF. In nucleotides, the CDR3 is TGCGCCAGCAGCCTGGAGAGGGGGCAATCCTCTGGGGCCAACGTCCTGACTTTC.

This CDR3 is CASSLAGNTIYF. The CDR3 coding sequence is TGTGCCAGCAGCTTGGCAGGAAACACCATATATTTT. The rearrangement uses TRBV7-9 and TRBJ1-3, with D hard to call. Per the germline V gene, CDR1 is SEHNR and CDR2 is FQNEAQ (reference sequence). This CDR3 has 12 amino acids. The V end lost 3 bases, the J end lost 4 bases, and 4 bases lay between the germline ends.

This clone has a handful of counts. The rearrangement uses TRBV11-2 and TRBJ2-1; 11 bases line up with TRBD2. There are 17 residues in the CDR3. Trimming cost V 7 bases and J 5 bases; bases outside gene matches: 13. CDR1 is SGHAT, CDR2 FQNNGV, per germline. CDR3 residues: CASTRRGLAGGDNEQFF. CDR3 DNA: TGTGCCAGCACCCGAAGGGGCTTAGCGGGGGGGGACAATGAGCAGTTCTTC. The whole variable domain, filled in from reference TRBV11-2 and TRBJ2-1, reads EAGVAQSPRYKIIEKRQSVAFWCNPISGHATLYWYQQILGQGPKLLIQFQNNGVVDDSQLPKDRFSAERLKGVDSTLKIQPAKLEDSAVYLCASTRRGLAGGDNEQFFGPGTRLTVL.

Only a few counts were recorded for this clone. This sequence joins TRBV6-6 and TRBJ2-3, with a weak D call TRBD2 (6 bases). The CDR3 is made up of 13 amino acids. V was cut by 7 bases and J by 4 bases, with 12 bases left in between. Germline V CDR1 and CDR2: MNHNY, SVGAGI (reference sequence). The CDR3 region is CASKAGSADTQYF. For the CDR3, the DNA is TGTGCCAGCAAGGCGGGGTCAGCAGATACGCAGTATTTT.

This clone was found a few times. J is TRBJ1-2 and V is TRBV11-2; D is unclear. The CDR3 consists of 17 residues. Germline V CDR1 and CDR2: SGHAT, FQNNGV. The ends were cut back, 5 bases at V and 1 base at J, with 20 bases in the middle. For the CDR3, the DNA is TGTGCCAGCAGCCCCGCCACGGGTTCGGGTTATAACTATGGCTACACCTTC. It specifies CASSPATGSGYNYGYTF.

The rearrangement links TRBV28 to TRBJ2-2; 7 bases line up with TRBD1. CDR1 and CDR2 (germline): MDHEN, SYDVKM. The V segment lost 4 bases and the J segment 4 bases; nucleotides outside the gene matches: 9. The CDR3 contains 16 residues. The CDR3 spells CASSSHRGQGTGELFF. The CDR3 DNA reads TGTGCCAGCAGTTCCCACAGGGGTCAGGGCACCGGGGAGCTGTTTTTT.

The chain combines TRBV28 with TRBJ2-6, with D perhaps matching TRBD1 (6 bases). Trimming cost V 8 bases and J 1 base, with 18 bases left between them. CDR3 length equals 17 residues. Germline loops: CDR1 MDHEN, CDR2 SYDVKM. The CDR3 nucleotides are TGTGCCAGCCACGGACAGCTTGGGGAATCTGGGGCCAACGTCCTGACTTTC. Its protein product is CASHGQLGESGANVLTF. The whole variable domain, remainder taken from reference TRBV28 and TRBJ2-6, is DVKVTQSSRYLVKRTGEKVFLECVQDMDHENMFWYRQDPGLGLRLIYFSYDVKMKEKGDIPEGYSVSREKKERFSLILESASTNQTSMYLCASHGQLGESGANVLTFGAGSRLTVL.

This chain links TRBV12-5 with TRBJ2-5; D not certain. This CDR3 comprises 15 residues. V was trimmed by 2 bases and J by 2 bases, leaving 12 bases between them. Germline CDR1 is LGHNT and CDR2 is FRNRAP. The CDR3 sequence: CASGLPTGAQETQYF. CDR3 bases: TGTGCTAGTGGTTTGCCCACCGGAGCTCAAGAGACCCAGTACTTC. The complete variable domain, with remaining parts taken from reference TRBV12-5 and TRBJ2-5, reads DARVTQTPRHKVTEMGQEVTMRCQPILGHNTVFWYRQTMMQGLELLAYFRNRAPLDDSGMPKDRFSAEMPDATLATLKIQPSEPRDSAVYFCASGLPTGAQETQYFGPGTRLLVL.

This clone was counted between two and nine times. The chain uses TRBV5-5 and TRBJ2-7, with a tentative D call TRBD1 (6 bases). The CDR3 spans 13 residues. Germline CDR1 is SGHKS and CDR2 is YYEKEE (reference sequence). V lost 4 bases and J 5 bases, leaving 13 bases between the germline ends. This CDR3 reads CASSVDRWNEQYF. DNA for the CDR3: TGTGCCAGCAGCGTCGACAGGTGGAACGAGCAGTACTTC.

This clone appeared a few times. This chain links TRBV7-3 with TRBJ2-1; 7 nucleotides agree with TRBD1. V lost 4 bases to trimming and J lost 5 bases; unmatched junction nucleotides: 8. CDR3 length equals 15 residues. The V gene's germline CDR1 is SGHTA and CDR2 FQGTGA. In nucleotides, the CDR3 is TGTGCCAGCAGCTCTGCCGGGACAGTCAACAATGAGCAGTTCTTC. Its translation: CASSSAGTVNNEQFF.

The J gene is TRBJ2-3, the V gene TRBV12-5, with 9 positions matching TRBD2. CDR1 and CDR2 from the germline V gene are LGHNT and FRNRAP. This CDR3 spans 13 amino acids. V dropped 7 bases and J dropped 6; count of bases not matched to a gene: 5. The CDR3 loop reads CASAISGGDTQYF. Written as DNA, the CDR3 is TGTGCTAGTGCCATTAGCGGGGGTGATACGCAGTATTTT.

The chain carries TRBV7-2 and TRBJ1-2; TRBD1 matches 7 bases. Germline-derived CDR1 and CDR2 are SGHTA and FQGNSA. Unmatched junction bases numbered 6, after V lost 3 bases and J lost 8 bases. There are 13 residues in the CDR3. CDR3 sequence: CASSFVGTEGYTF. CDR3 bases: TGTGCCAGCAGCTTCGTAGGGACAGAGGGCTACACCTTC.

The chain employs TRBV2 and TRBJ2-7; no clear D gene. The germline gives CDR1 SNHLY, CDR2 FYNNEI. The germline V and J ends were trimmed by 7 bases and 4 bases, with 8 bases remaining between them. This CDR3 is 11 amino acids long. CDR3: CASTRVYEQYF. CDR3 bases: TGTGCCAGCACCCGGGTTTACGAGCAGTACTTC.